This T cell receptor beta chain was sequenced during a study of neurological immune-mediated disorders. Study at large: The approximately 34 multiple sclerosis patients comprised roughly 31 that were relapsing-remitting and 3 that were secondary progressive.

This clonotype rates as medium-sized. Its antigen is as yet unknown. General study points: Across subjects, expanded clones had no CDR3 amino acid sequences in common, pointing to private repertoires in all groups.

The cDNA was synthesized by means of template-switch 5'RACE, which was carried out with 10-nucleotide random UMIs. Via MiXCR, TCRdb re-called the 5' RACE reads, giving one row per CDR3 protein. The data contain roughly 66,000 distinct CDR3 sequences, 4.5% to 6% of them singletons. V lost 1 base to trimming and J lost 0 bases; unmatched junction nucleotides: 5. This CDR3 is 16 amino acids long. Germline V gene sequence: CDR1 SGHTA, CDR2 FQGNSA. This receptor was identified in a woman aged 65 to 85 with multiple sclerosis. The source material was PBMCs. V is TRBV7-2 and J is TRBJ1-2; 7 nucleotides line up with TRBD1. CDR3 sequence (DNA): TGTGCCAGCAGCTTAGACAGGGGCGCAACTAACTATGGCTACACCTTC. This translates into CASSLDRGATNYGYTF.